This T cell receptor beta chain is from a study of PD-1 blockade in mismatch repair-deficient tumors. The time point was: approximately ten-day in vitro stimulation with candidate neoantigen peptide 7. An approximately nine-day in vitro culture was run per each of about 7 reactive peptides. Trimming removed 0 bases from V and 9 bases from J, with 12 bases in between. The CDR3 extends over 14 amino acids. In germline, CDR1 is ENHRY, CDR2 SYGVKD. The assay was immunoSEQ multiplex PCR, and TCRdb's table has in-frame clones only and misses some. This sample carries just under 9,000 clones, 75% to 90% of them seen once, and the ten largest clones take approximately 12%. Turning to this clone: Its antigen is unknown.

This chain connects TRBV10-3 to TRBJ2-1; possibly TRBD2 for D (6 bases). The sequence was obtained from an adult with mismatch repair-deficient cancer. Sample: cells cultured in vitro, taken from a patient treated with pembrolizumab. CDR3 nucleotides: TGTGCCATCAGTGAGTCACCGGGGAGGATTGAGCAGTTCTTC. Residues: CAISESPGRIEQFF.